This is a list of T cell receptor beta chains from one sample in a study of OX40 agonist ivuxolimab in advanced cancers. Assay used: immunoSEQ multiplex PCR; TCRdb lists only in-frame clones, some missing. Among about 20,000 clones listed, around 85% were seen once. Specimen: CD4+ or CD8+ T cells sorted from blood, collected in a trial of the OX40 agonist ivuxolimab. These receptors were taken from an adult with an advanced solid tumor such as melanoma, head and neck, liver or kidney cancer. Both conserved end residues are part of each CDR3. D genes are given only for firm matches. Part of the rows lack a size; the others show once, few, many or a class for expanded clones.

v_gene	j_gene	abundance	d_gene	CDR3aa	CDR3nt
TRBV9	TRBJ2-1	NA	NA	CASSVDPRAPNNEQFF	TGTGCCAGCAGCGTAGACCCCCGGGCCCCAAACAATGAGCAGTTCTTC
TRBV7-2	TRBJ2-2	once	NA	CASSPIRLANTGELFF	TGTGCCAGCAGCCCAATCCGACTAGCGAACACCGGGGAGCTGTTTTTT
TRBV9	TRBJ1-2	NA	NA	CASSVVGKGYTF	TGTGCCAGCAGCGTAGTAGGAAAAGGCTACACCTTC
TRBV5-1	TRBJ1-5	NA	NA	CASSLRPRETKQLNQPQHF	TGCGCCAGCAGCTTGCGGCCGCGAGAGACAAAGCAGCTCAATCAGCCCCAGCATTTT
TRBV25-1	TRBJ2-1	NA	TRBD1	CASSGRDRVFNEQFF	TGTGCCAGCAGTGGCCGGGACAGGGTTTTCAATGAGCAGTTCTTC
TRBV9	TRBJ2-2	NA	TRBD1	CASSVVQGPGELFF	TGTGCCAGCAGCGTCGTACAGGGGCCCGGGGAGCTGTTTTTT
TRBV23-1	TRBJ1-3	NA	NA	CASSQLAGQDSGNTIYF	TGCGCCAGCAGTCAATTGGCAGGGCAAGACTCTGGAAACACCATATATTTT
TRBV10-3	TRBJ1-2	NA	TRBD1	CAISELQGNYGYTF	TGTGCCATCAGTGAATTACAGGGGAACTATGGCTACACCTTC
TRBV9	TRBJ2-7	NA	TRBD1	CASSLRRDRGEQYF	TGTGCCAGCAGCCTCCGCCGGGACAGGGGCGAGCAGTACTTC
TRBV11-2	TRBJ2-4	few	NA	CASSLGGNIQYF	TGTGCCAGCAGCTTAGGTGGAAACATTCAGTACTTC
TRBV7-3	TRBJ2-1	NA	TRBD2	CASSPGRAGGNEQFF	TGTGCCAGCAGCCCCGGGAGGGCCGGGGGAAATGAGCAGTTCTTC
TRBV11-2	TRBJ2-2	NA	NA	CASSPIRLANTGELFF	TGTGCCAGCAGCCCAATCCGACTAGCGAACACCGGGGAGCTGTTTTTT
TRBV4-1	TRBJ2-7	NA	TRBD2	CASSQTLAGVYEQYF	TGCGCCAGCAGCCAAACACTAGCGGGAGTTTACGAGCAGTACTTC